Listed below are T cell receptor beta chains from one sample, sequenced in a study of response to subunit inactivated influenza vaccine. Via MiXCR, TCRdb re-called the RT-PCR reads, giving one row per CDR3 protein. The sample carries fewer than 650,000 distinct CDR3 sequences, under 15% recorded once. The sample in question was PBMCs from blood, obtained more than 35 days after vaccination. The receptors come from a man in his forties or fifties who received an inactivated influenza vaccine. Both conserved end residues are part of each CDR3. Each record gives: CDR3 protein, V gene.

CDR3: CAIGPVPLSYYEQYF
V: TRBV28

CDR3: CAFCWLGQQLAKNIQYF
V: TRBV7-3

CDR3: CASSVVSGGSTDTQYF
V: TRBV9

CDR3: CASSNGQVGYEQYF
V: TRBV5-1

CDR3: CASSQRWAPLYEQYF
V: TRBV4-3

CDR3: CASSSRDENTGELFF
V: TRBV7-9

CDR3: CATGTSGGGYEQYF
V: TRBV28

CDR3: CSAAPTGELRGTQYF
V: TRBV29-1

CDR3: CASSWGDRGMNEQYF
V: TRBV6-5

CDR3: CASSRPGLAVEQYF
V: TRBV6-2/TRBV6-3

CDR3: CASSRGGAEAFF
V: TRBV6-2/TRBV6-3

CDR3: CASSQGPYNEQFF
V: TRBV3-1

CDR3: CSARDPARPGGELFF
V: TRBV20-1

CDR3: CASLSGGGGANVLTF
V: TRBV6-2/TRBV6-3

CDR3: CASSLSTGPLETQYF
V: TRBV27

CDR3: CASSPTPNIENTEAFF
V: TRBV28

CDR3: CASSLGTSTQYF
V: TRBV12-3/TRBV12-4

CDR3: CASSISRAGGYNEQFF
V: TRBV19

CDR3: CASSNTGTANTGELFF
V: TRBV21-1